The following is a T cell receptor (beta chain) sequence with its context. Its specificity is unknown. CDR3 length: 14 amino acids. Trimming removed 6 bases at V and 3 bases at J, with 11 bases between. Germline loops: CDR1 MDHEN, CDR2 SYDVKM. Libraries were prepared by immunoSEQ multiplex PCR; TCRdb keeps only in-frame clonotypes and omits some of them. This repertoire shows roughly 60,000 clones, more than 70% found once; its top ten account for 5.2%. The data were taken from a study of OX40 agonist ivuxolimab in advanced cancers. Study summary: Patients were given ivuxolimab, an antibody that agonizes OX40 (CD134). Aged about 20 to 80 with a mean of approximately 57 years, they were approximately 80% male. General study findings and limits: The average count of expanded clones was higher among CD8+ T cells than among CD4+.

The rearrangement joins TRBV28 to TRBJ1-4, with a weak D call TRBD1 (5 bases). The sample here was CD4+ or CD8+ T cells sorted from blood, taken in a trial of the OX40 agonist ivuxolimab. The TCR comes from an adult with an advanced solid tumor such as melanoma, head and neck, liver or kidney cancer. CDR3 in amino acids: CASSQGAANEKLFF. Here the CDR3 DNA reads TGTGCCAGCAGCCAGGGCGCGGCTAATGAAAAACTGTTTTTT.